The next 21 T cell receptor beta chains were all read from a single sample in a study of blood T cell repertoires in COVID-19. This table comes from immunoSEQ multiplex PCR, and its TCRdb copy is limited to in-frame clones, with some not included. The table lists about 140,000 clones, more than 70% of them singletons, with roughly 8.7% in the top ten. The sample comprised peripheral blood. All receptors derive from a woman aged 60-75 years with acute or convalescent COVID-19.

The CDR3 reads CASSLRWGGNEQFF. The DNA of the CDR3 is TGTGCCAGCAGCCTCCGATGGGGGGGCAATGAGCAGTTCTTC. The gene calls are TRBV11-3 and TRBJ2-1; 7 bases are shared with TRBD2. This CDR3 spans 14 amino acids. Germline CDR1 is SGHNT and CDR2 is YENEEA. V was clipped by 5 bases and J by 6 bases; unmatched bases: 7.

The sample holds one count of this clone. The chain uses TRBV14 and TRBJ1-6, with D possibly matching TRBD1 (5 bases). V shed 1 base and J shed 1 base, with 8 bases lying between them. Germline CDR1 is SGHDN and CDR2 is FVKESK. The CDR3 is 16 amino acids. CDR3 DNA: TGTGCCAGCAGCCAAGTAACAGGTTCCTATAATTCACCCCTCCACTTT. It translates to CASSQVTGSYNSPLHF.

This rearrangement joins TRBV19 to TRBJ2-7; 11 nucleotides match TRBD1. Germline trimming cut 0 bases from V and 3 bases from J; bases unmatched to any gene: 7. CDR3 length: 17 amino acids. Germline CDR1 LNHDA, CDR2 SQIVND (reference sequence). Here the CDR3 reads CASSIEGQGGPYYEQYF. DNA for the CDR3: TGTGCCAGTAGTATAGAGGGACAGGGGGGCCCCTACTACGAGCAGTACTTC.

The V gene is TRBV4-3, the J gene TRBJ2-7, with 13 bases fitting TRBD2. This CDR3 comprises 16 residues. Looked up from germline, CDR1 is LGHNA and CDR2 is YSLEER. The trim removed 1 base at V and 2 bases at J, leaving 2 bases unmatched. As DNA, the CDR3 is TGCGCCAGCAGCCAAGGGACTAGCGGGGGAGCCTACGAGCAGTACTTC. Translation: CASSQGTSGGAYEQYF.

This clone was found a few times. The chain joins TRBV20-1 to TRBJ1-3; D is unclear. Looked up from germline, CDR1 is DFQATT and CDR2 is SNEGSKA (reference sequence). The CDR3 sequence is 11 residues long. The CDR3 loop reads CRTPWGNTIYF. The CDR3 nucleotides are TGCAGGACTCCCTGGGGAAACACCATATATTTT.

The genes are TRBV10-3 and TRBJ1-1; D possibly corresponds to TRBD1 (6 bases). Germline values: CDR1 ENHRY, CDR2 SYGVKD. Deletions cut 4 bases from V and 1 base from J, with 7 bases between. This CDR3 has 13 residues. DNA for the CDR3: TGTGCCATCAGTGCGGACAGGAACACTGAAGCTTTCTTT. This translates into CAISADRNTEAFF.

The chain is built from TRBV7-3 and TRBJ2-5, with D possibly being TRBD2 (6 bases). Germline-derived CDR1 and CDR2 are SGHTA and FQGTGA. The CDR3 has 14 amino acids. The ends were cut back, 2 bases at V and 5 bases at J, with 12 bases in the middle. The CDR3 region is CASSLRSRGETQYF. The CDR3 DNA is TGTGCCAGCAGCTTACGGTCCCGGGGGGAGACCCAGTACTTC.

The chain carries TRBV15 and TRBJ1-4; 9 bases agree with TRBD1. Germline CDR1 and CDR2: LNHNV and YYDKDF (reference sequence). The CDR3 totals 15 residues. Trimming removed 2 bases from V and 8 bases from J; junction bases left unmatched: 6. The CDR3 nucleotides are TGTGCCACCAGCAGACAGGGACAGGGAGGGGAAAAACTGTTTTTT. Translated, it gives CATSRQGQGGEKLFF. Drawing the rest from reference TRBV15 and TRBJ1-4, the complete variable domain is DAMVIQNPRYQVTQFGKPVTLSCSQTLNHNVMYWYQQKSSQAPKLLFHYYDKDFNNEADTPDNFQSRRPNTSFCFLDIRSPGLGDTAMYLCATSRQGQGGEKLFFGSGTQLSVL.

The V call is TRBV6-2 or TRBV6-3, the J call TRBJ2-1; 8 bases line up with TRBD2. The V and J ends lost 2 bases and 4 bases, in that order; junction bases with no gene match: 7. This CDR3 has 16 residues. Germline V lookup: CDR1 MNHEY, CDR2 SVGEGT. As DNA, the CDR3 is TGTGCCAGCAGTTACGGCACGGGGGGGCTGTACAATGAGCAGTTCTTC. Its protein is CASSYGTGGLYNEQFF.

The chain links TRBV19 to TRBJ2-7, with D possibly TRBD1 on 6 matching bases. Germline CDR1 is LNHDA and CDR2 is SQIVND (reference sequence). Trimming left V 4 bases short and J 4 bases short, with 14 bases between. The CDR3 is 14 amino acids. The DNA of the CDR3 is TGTGCCAGTAGTACTAGGACAGATCTGTACGAGCAGTACTTC. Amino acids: CASSTRTDLYEQYF. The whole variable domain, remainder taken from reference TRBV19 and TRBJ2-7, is DGGITQSPKYLFRKEGQNVTLSCEQNLNHDAMYWYRQDPGQGLRLIYYSQIVNDFQKGDIAEGYSVSREKKESFPLTVTSAQKNPTAFYLCASSTRTDLYEQYFGPGTRLTVT.

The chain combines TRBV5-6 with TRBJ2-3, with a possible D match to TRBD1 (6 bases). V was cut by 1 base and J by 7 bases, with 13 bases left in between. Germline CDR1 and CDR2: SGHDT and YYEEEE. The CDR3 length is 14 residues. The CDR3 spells CASSLTGIENTQYF. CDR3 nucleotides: TGTGCCAGCAGCTTGACAGGGATCGAAAATACGCAGTATTTT. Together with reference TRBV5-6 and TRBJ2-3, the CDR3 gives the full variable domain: DAGVTQSPTHLIKTRGQQVTLRCSPKSGHDTVSWYQQALGQGPQFIFQYYEEEERQRGNFPDRFSGHQFPNYSSELNVNALLLGDSALYLCASSLTGIENTQYFGPGTRLTVL.

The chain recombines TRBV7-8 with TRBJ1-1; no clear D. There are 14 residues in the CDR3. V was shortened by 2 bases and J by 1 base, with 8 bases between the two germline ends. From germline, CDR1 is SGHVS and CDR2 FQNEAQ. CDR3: CASSLQHPNTEAFF. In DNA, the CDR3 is TGTGCCAGCAGCTTACAACATCCGAACACTGAAGCTTTCTTT.

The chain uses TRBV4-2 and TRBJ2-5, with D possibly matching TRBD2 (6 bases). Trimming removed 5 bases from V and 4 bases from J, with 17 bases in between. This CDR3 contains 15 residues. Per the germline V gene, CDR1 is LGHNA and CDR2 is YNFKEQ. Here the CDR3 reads CASSRTGTWGETQYF. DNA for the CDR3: TGTGCCAGCAGCAGAACCGGGACTTGGGGAGAGACCCAGTACTTC.

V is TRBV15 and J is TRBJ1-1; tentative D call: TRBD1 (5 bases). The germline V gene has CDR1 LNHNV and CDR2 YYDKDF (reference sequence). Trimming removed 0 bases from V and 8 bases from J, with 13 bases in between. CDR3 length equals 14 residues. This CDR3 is CATSRDPIRGEAFF. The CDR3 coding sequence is TGTGCCACCAGCAGAGACCCCATCCGGGGGGAAGCTTTCTTT.

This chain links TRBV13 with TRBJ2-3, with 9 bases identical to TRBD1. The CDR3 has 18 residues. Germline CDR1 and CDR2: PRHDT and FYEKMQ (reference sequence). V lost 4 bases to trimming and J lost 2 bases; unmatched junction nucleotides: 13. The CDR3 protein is CASSSNPRSQGATDTQYF. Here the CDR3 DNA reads TGTGCCAGCAGCTCCAACCCTCGCTCACAGGGGGCCACAGATACGCAGTATTTT. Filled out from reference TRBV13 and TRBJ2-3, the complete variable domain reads AAGVIQSPRHLIKEKRETATLKCYPIPRHDTVYWYQQGPGQDPQFLISFYEKMQSDKGSIPDRFSAQQFSDYHSELNMSSLELGDSALYFCASSSNPRSQGATDTQYFGPGTRLTVL.

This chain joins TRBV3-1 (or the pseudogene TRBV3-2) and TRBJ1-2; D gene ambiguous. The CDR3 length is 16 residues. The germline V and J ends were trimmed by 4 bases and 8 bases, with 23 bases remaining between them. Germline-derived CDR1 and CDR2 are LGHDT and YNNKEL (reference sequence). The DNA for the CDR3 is TGTGCCAGCAGCCGAGGCCCTTCCTGGCAGACTGGCGGCTACACCTTC. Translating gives CASSRGPSWQTGGYTF.

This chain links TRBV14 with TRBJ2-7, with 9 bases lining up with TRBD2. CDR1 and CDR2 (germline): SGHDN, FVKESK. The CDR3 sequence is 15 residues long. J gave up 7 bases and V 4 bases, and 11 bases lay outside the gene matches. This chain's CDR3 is CASSRQGLASWEQYF. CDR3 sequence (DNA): TGTGCCAGCAGCCGGCAGGGACTAGCCTCCTGGGAGCAGTACTTC.

The chain's CDR3 is CASASQGADNEQFF. The CDR3, as DNA: TGTGCCAGCGCCTCACAGGGGGCGGACAATGAGCAGTTCTTC. The rearrangement links TRBV18 to TRBJ2-1; TRBD1 matches at 9 bases. Germline CDR1 KGHSH, CDR2 LQKENI. Trimming took 8 bases from V and 5 from J; bases not matched to a gene: 7. This CDR3 spans 14 amino acids.

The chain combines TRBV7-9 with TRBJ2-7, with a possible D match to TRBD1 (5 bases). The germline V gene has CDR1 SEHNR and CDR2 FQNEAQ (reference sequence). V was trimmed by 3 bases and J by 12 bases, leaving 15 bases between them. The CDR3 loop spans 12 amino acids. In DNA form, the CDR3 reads TGTGCCAGCAGCTTCGAGTTGCAGGGATCGTACTTC. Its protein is CASSFELQGSYF. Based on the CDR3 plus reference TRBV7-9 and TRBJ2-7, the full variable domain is DTGVSQNPRHKITKRGQNVTFRCDPISEHNRLYWYRQTLGQGPEFLTYFQNEAQLEKSRLLSDRFSAERPKGSFSTLEIQRTEQGDSAMYLCASSFELQGSYFGPGTRLTVT.

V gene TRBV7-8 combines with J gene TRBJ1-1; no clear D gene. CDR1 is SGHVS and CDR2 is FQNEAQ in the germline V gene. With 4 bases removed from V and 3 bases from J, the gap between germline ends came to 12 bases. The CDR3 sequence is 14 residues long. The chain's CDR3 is CASSSGVRDTEAFF. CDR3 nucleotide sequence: TGTGCCAGCAGCTCTGGGGTGAGGGACACTGAAGCTTTCTTT.

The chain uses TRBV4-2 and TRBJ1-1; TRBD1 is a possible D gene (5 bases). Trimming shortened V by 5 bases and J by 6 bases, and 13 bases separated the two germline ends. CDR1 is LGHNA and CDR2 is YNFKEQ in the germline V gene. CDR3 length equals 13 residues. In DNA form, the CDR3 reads TGTGCCAGCAGCGATCCGGGGGGGGCTGAAGCTTTCTTT. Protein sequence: CASSDPGGAEAFF.